This paragraph covers one T cell receptor (beta chain) sequence. A much larger clone lies one base from this, so it may be a read error. Donors had localized lung adenocarcinoma, a non-small cell lung cancer. One entry per CDR3 protein results from TCRdb running MiXCR on the PCR reads. The sample consists of around 18,000 distinct CDR3 sequences, 51% of them appearing once. The data are from a study of CD4 and CD8 cells across lung adenocarcinoma regions. This sequence was found in a female donor with lung adenocarcinoma. The CD4 and CD8 labels of this study may be unreliable. Sequencing was done on a sample of CD8+ T cells from the center of a lung tumor.

CDR3 DNA: TGTGCCAGCCGACTAGCGGGGGCAACCTACAATGAGCAGTACTTC. Encoded protein: CASRLAGATYNEQYF. The rearrangement uses TRBV6-2 or TRBV6-3 and TRBJ2-1; 12 bases fit TRBD2. The assigned J gene may be wrong: the sequence end matches TRBJ2-7 better. The germline gives CDR1 MNHEY, CDR2 SVGEGT. The CDR3 runs 15 residues.